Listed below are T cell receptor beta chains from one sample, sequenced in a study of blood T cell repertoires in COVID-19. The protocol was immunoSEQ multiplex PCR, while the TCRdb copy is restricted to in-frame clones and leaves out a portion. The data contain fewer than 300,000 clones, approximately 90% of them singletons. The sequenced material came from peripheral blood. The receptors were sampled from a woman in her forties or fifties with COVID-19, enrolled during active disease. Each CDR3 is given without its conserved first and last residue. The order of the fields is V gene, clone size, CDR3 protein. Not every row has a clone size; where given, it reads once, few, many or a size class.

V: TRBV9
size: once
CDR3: ASSPTTWQQNTEAF

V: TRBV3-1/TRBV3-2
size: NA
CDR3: ASSQEGSSKYNEQF

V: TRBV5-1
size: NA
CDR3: ASRYTTGTSLETQY

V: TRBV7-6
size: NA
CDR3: ASSLGALAGVIETQY

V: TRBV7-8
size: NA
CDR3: ASSLADGTQFTGELF

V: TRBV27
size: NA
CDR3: ASSLTGGNTEAF

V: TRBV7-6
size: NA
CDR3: ASSPWGDRGRNEQF

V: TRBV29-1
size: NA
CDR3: SVAGSYEQY

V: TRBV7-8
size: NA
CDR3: ASSFSGETQY

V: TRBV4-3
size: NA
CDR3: ASSQTSTYEQY

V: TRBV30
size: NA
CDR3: AWTPGGYNSPLH

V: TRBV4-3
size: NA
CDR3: ASSQDSRQPQH

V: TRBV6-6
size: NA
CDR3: ASSTQGKGNQPQH

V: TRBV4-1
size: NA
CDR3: ASSQVEGANPGTEAF

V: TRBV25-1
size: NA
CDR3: ASSEPPGQHRYTQY

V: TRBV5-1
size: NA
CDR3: ASSDSGTTYNEQF

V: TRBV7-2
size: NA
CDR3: ASSQTLRNTGELF

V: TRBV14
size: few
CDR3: ASSQVSGAGEGETQY

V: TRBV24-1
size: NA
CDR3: ATSGAPGYYNEQF

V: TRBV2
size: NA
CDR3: ASSEAQGSRGYT

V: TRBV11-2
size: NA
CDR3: ASSYNGGKSSYNEQF

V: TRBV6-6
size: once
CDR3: ATSEWNTEAF

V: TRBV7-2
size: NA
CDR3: ASSLGTRGTQY

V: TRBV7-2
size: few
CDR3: ASSRGQGSPWEQF

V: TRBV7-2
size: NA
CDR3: ASSSGGSSYNEQF

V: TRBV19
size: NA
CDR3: ASTDWVNEQF